The next 15 T cell receptor beta chains were all read from a single sample in a study of cytomegalovirus exposure and HLA in healthy donors. PCR was performed using 60 Vbeta and 13 Jbeta primers. Generated by immunoSEQ multiplex PCR, the TCRdb table keeps only in-frame clones and is missing some. The table has 150,000 or so clones, 70% to 80% seen once; the top ten hold roughly 0.82%. Input material: PBMCs. These receptor sequences come from a female donor in good health and CMV-seronegative.

This clone was detected a few times. The chain carries TRBV28 and TRBJ1-5, with a weak D call TRBD1 (6 bases). The CDR3 runs to 13 residues. Per germline, CDR1 MDHEN and CDR2 SYDVKM. Trimming cost V 5 bases and J 5 bases, with 10 bases left between them. CDR3 coding DNA: TGTGCCAGCAGTGGGGGGGCTTATCAGCCCCAGCATTTT. Translated, it gives CASSGGAYQPQHF.

The chain couples TRBV5-1 to TRBJ1-2, with D perhaps matching TRBD1 (6 bases). Per germline, CDR1 SGHRS and CDR2 YFSETQ. Deletions cut 2 bases from V and 8 bases from J, with 10 bases between. This CDR3 is built from 12 residues. This CDR3 reads CASSLSGEGYTF. CDR3 bases: TGCGCCAGCAGCTTATCAGGGGAAGGCTACACCTTC.

This clone was detected a few times. The chain combines TRBV27 with TRBJ1-6, with 9 bases identical to TRBD1. The CDR3 covers 17 residues. The germline gives CDR1 MNHEY, CDR2 SMNVEV (reference sequence). V dropped 2 bases and J dropped 3; count of bases not matched to a gene: 5. CDR3: CASSLTGTGLYNSPLHF. Written as DNA, the CDR3 is TGTGCCAGCAGTTTAACCGGGACAGGGCTCTATAATTCACCCCTCCACTTT.

The V and J genes are TRBV5-1 and TRBJ2-4, with 8 positions matching TRBD2. Losses at the gene ends were 0 bases for V and 1 base for J; bases not matched to a gene: 12. This CDR3 spans 19 amino acids. Germline CDR1 SGHRS, CDR2 YFSETQ. CDR3 in amino acids: CASSLENRAGAGAKNIQYF. The CDR3 DNA follows: TGCGCCAGCAGCTTGGAGAACCGAGCGGGAGCTGGGGCCAAAAACATTCAGTACTTC. Full variable domain (missing parts from reference TRBV5-1 and TRBJ2-4): KAGVTQTPRYLIKTRGQQVTLSCSPISGHRSVSWYQQTPGQGLQFLFEYFSETQRNKGNFPGRFSGRQFSNSRSEMNVSTLELGDSALYLCASSLENRAGAGAKNIQYFGAGTRLSVL.

The chain carries TRBV9 and TRBJ2-1; 8 nucleotides match TRBD1. The CDR3 extends over 15 amino acids. Germline CDR1 and CDR2: SGDLS and YYNGEE. Trimming at V came to 3 bases and at J to 0 bases, leaving 2 bases not matched to a gene. CDR3 nucleotides: TGTGCCAGCAGCGGGACAGGGAACTCCTACAATGAGCAGTTCTTC. It is translated as CASSGTGNSYNEQFF. Full variable domain (rest looked up from reference TRBV9 and TRBJ2-1): DSGVTQTPKHLITATGQRVTLRCSPRSGDLSVYWYQQSLDQGLQFLIQYYNGEERAKGNILERFSAQQFPDLHSELNLSSLELGDSALYFCASSGTGNSYNEQFFGPGTRLTVL.

Only a few counts were recorded for this clone. The V call is TRBV4-2, the J call TRBJ2-1, with 8 bases matching TRBD2. CDR3 length equals 16 residues. V shed 0 bases and J 7 bases; nucleotides not matched to a gene: 8. Germline CDR1 reads LGHNA; CDR2 reads YNFKEQ. CDR3 sequence reads: CASSQEPSGSSNEQFF. The CDR3 DNA is TGTGCCAGCAGCCAAGAACCGAGCGGGAGTAGTAATGAGCAGTTCTTC.

This clone has a handful of counts. The genes are TRBV5-4 and TRBJ1-1, with 8 bases identical to TRBD1. V gave up 3 bases and J gave up 8 bases; unmatched junction bases: 9. CDR1 is SGHNT, CDR2 YYREEE, per germline (reference sequence). The CDR3 is 14 amino acids. In DNA form, the CDR3 reads TGTGCCAGCAGCTGGGAGACAGGGGCTGAAGAAGCTTTCTTT. This sequence encodes CASSWETGAEEAFF.

The chain recombines TRBV27 with TRBJ2-7; D might be TRBD2 (6 bases). CDR3 length: 14 amino acids. Germline CDR1 is MNHEY and CDR2 is SMNVEV (reference sequence). Trimming stripped 5 bases from V and 3 bases from J, with 14 bases between. CDR3 sequence: CASSRSGYVYEQYF. The DNA of the CDR3 is TGTGCCAGCAGTCGGAGCGGGTATGTCTACGAGCAGTACTTC.

This chain joins TRBV4-3 and TRBJ2-3, with 7 nucleotides matching TRBD2. J gave up 1 base and V 0 bases, and 10 bases lay outside the gene matches. Germline V gives CDR1 LGHNA, CDR2 YSLEER. The CDR3 contains 18 residues. CDR3 nucleotide sequence: TGCGCCAGCAGCCAAGATCCAGCGGGAAATGGGGGCACAGATACGCAGTATTTT. This gives the protein CASSQDPAGNGGTDTQYF.

The rearrangement joins TRBV5-1 to TRBJ1-1; D is unresolved. Germline CDR1 SGHRS, CDR2 YFSETQ. This CDR3 has 13 amino acids. V lost 2 bases to trimming and J lost 1 base, with 6 bases between them. The CDR3 sequence: CASSFDTNTEAFF. The CDR3 bases are TGCGCCAGCAGCTTTGACACGAACACTGAAGCTTTCTTT.

This clone came up once. At one end, the junction sequence differs from germline, possibly due to a read error. CDR3 nucleotide sequence: TGCGCCAGCAGCCAAGATGCGGCGGGGGCTGGGGCCAACGGCCTGACTTTC. Amino acid sequence: CASSQDAAGAGANGLTF. The chain is built from TRBV4-3 and TRBJ2-6; D may be TRBD2 (7 bases). In germline, CDR1 is LGHNA, CDR2 YSLEER. The CDR3 sequence is 17 residues long.

This chain uses TRBV27 with TRBJ2-7; 11 bases are shared with TRBD2. V lost 8 bases to trimming and J lost 6 bases; unmatched junction nucleotides: 15. Germline V gene sequence: CDR1 MNHEY, CDR2 SMNVEV (reference sequence). The CDR3 consists of 16 residues. This CDR3 is CASSDRVVAGGREQYF. In nucleotides, the CDR3 is TGTGCCAGCTCGGACAGGGTGGTAGCGGGAGGGCGCGAGCAGTACTTC.

The chain employs TRBV28 and TRBJ1-1; 7 nucleotides match TRBD1. This CDR3 has 15 amino acids. CDR1 and CDR2 (germline): MDHEN, SYDVKM. V was clipped by 6 bases and J by 6 bases; unmatched bases: 13. The CDR3 sequence: CASRSGQVGMPEAFF. DNA for the CDR3: TGTGCCAGCAGGTCCGGACAGGTGGGTATGCCTGAAGCTTTCTTT.

In its sample, this clone was seen a few times. This rearrangement joins TRBV6-6 to TRBJ1-3; 7 bases fit TRBD1. Unmatched junction bases numbered 6, after V lost 7 bases and J lost 3 bases. The CDR3 is 14 residues long. Germline assignment: CDR1 MNHNY and CDR2 SVGAGI (reference sequence). For the CDR3, the DNA is TGTGCCAGCAACCGGGACAGTTATGGAAACACCATATATTTT. Protein sequence: CASNRDSYGNTIYF.

This chain joins TRBV27 and TRBJ2-3; 7 bases are shared with TRBD1. The ends lost 6 bases at V and 5 bases at J; junction bases unmatched: 8. Germline V gives CDR1 MNHEY, CDR2 SMNVEV (reference sequence). The CDR3 length is 14 residues. The DNA for the CDR3 is TGTGCCAGCAGCCGAGGGGGCGAAGTAGATACGCAGTATTTT. Translating it yields CASSRGGEVDTQYF.